One sample yielded the 32 T cell receptor beta chains listed below, sequenced in a study of shared clonotypes between healthy human individuals. Using immunoSEQ multiplex PCR, the repertoire was profiled, and TCRdb retains in-frame clones only, with some absent. Of 300,000 to 350,000 clones listed, around 67% were seen once; the top ten hold more than 9%. The material sequenced was memory CD4+ T cells sorted from blood. Subset in this sample: CD45RA-negative fraction. The receptors derive from a man aged 30 to 39 in good health.

This rearrangement joins TRBV2 to TRBJ1-2; D may be TRBD1 (6 bases). The CDR3 consists of 13 residues. CDR1 and CDR2 (germline): SNHLY, FYNNEI. With 8 bases removed from V and 7 bases from J, the gap between germline ends came to 17 bases. The CDR3 nucleotides are TGTGCCAGCGTCTCACAGGGTAGGGGTGGCTACACCTTC. Its translation is CASVSQGRGGYTF.

V and J are TRBV2 and TRBJ1-5, with D perhaps TRBD1 (6 bases). CDR1 and CDR2 (germline): SNHLY, FYNNEI. The CDR3 contains 14 residues. V was pared by 8 bases and J by 1 base, with 12 bases between. Here the CDR3 DNA reads TGTGCCAGCGGGGGCAGGGACAGCAATCAGCCCCAGCATTTT. Amino acids: CASGGRDSNQPQHF.

J is TRBJ2-5 and V is TRBV5-1; no clear D gene. This CDR3 region has 11 residues. Germline CDR1 is SGHRS and CDR2 is YFSETQ. Trimming stripped 4 bases from V and 2 bases from J, with 3 bases between. CDR3 bases: TGCGCCAGCAGCGAGCAAGAGACCCAGTACTTC. It is translated as CASSEQETQYF.

This clone showed up just a few times. This chain links TRBV2 with TRBJ2-3; no firm D call. The germline V gene encodes CDR1 SNHLY and CDR2 FYNNEI. V was trimmed by 2 bases and J by 4 bases, leaving 10 bases between them. CDR3 size: 14 residues. CDR3 DNA sequence: TGTGCCAGCAGTGAACTCCCTGGCGCAGATACGCAGTATTTT. Its translation is CASSELPGADTQYF. Drawing the rest from reference TRBV2 and TRBJ2-3, the complete variable domain is EPEVTQTPSHQVTQMGQEVILRCVPISNHLYFYWYRQILGQKVEFLVSFYNNEISEKSEIFDDQFSVERPDGSNFTLKIRSTKLEDSAMYFCASSELPGADTQYFGPGTRLTVL.

This clone has more than one count but fewer than ten. The V call is TRBV29-1, the J call TRBJ2-7, with D maybe TRBD2 (5 bases). The CDR3 extends over 14 amino acids. Germline V gives CDR1 SQVTM, CDR2 ANQGSEA. V was clipped by 6 bases and J by 6 bases, with 21 bases between them. CDR3 amino acids: CSVGLLEGLPEQYF. The CDR3, as DNA: TGCAGCGTGGGGTTGTTAGAGGGTTTGCCCGAGCAGTACTTC.

The chain couples TRBV6-1 to TRBJ2-2, with TRBD1 matching over 10 bases. CDR1 and CDR2 from the germline V gene are MNHNS and SASEGT. The CDR3 is 18 residues long. The trim removed 3 bases at V and 1 base at J, leaving 8 bases unmatched. CDR3 in DNA: TGTGCCAGCAGTGAGAGGAGACAGGGGGCGATGAACACCGGGGAGCTGTTTTTT. As protein: CASSERRQGAMNTGELFF.

V and J are TRBV19 and TRBJ1-2, with D tentatively TRBD1 (5 bases). Germline CDR1 and CDR2: LNHDA and SQIVND (reference sequence). Trimming cost V 5 bases and J 4 bases, with 14 bases left between them. The CDR3 consists of 14 residues. This CDR3 is CASSLGGAVYGYTF. CDR3 sequence (DNA): TGTGCCAGTAGTCTAGGTGGGGCGGTCTATGGCTACACCTTC.

This clone appeared once. This chain uses TRBV7-2 with TRBJ1-5, with D maybe TRBD1 (6 bases). Germline loops: CDR1 SGHTA, CDR2 FQGNSA. This CDR3 comprises 15 residues. The V end lost 1 base, the J end lost 3 bases, and 10 bases lay between the germline ends. The CDR3 sequence is CASSLVGQTNQPQHF. CDR3 DNA sequence: TGTGCCAGCAGCTTAGTCGGACAGACCAATCAGCCCCAGCATTTT.

This clone was counted once. The V call is TRBV28, the J call TRBJ2-2; D is undetermined. This CDR3 region has 12 residues. Germline CDR1 reads MDHEN; CDR2 reads SYDVKM. V lost 3 bases and J 4 bases, leaving 3 bases between the germline ends. The CDR3 region has the DNA TGTGCCAGCAGTTTCGGCACCGGGGAGCTGTTTTTT. This gives the protein CASSFGTGELFF.

The V gene is TRBV28, the J gene TRBJ2-5; TRBD2 is a possible D gene (5 bases). CDR1 is MDHEN, CDR2 SYDVKM, per germline. Trimming took 5 bases from V and 2 from J, leaving 15 bases between them. The CDR3 is 15 amino acids. Here the CDR3 DNA reads TGTGCCAGCAGTGTAGGTGGAGGAGGACAAGAGACCCAGTACTTC. Translated: CASSVGGGGQETQYF.

The CDR3: CASSLAGRQPQHF. The CDR3 nucleotides read TGCGCCAGCAGCTTGGCAGGGCGTCAGCCCCAGCATTTT. The chain combines TRBV5-1 with TRBJ1-5; perhaps TRBD1 as D (5 bases). Germline CDR1 SGHRS, CDR2 YFSETQ. The CDR3 is 13 residues long. V lost 0 bases to trimming and J lost 6 bases, with 7 bases between them. Using reference TRBV5-1 and TRBJ1-5 for the parts outside the CDR3, the full variable domain is KAGVTQTPRYLIKTRGQQVTLSCSPISGHRSVSWYQQTPGQGLQFLFEYFSETQRNKGNFPGRFSGRQFSNSRSEMNVSTLELGDSALYLCASSLAGRQPQHFGDGTRLSIL.

J is TRBJ2-3 and V is TRBV5-1; tentative D call: TRBD1 (6 bases). CDR3 size: 15 residues. Trimming pared 0 bases from V and 1 base from J, leaving 9 bases between. Germline loops: CDR1 SGHRS, CDR2 YFSETQ. Here the CDR3 DNA reads TGCGCCAGCAGCTTGGGTCCAGGGGGCACAGATACGCAGTATTTT. Its translation is CASSLGPGGTDTQYF.

Worth noting for this clone: This specimen includes other DNA sequences encoding the same CDR3. The chain employs TRBV5-5 and TRBJ1-2; tentative D call: TRBD1 (5 bases). Germline V CDR1 and CDR2: SGHKS, YYEKEE (reference sequence). This CDR3 contains 16 residues. Between the trimmed V and J ends, which lost 3 bases and 5 bases, there was a span of 20 bases. The CDR3 DNA is TGTGCCAGCAGCTCTGGGACGGACAACTCTTTTTATGGCTACACCTTC. This encodes CASSSGTDNSFYGYTF.

This clone was observed once. The rearrangement uses TRBV2 and TRBJ2-7; 8 bases map to TRBD1. Germline loops: CDR1 SNHLY, CDR2 FYNNEI. V lost 6 bases to trimming and J lost 0 bases; unmatched junction nucleotides: 7. The CDR3 is 15 residues long. CDR3 loop: CASSSGQEISYEQYF. DNA of the CDR3: TGTGCCAGCAGCTCGGGACAGGAGATCTCCTACGAGCAGTACTTC.

The chain carries TRBV5-8 and TRBJ2-7; tentatively, D is TRBD1 (5 bases). The CDR3 contains 15 residues. Trimming shortened V by 0 bases and J by 6 bases, and 16 bases separated the two germline ends. Germline V gene data show CDR1 as SGHTS and CDR2 as YDEGEE. CDR3 residues: CASSLGQISPAEQYF. For the CDR3, the DNA is TGTGCCAGCAGCTTGGGACAGATCTCTCCGGCCGAGCAGTACTTC.

The gene calls are TRBV2 and TRBJ1-5; TRBD1 is a possible D gene (5 bases). This CDR3 is built from 14 residues. Germline assignment: CDR1 SNHLY and CDR2 FYNNEI. V was shortened by 4 bases and J by 7 bases, with 14 bases between the two germline ends. The CDR3 spells CASSVGQGGQPQHF. DNA for the CDR3: TGTGCCAGCAGTGTGGGGCAGGGCGGCCAGCCCCAGCATTTT.

The genes are TRBV19 and TRBJ1-1; D is uncertain. Germline loops: CDR1 LNHDA, CDR2 SQIVND (reference sequence). CDR3 length: 15 residues. V was trimmed by 6 bases and J by 0 bases, leaving 14 bases between them. The CDR3 loop is CASRGSRSMNTEAFF. CDR3 sequence (DNA): TGTGCCAGTAGGGGGTCTCGAAGCATGAACACTGAAGCTTTCTTT. Using reference TRBV19 and TRBJ1-1 for the parts outside the CDR3, the full variable domain is DGGITQSPKYLFRKEGQNVTLSCEQNLNHDAMYWYRQDPGQGLRLIYYSQIVNDFQKGDIAEGYSVSREKKESFPLTVTSAQKNPTAFYLCASRGSRSMNTEAFFGQGTRLTVV.

The sample holds a few counts of this clone. Other DNA sequences in the same sample also yield this CDR3. The genes are TRBV10-3 and TRBJ1-1; D possibly corresponds to TRBD1 (5 bases). The V gene's germline CDR1 is ENHRY and CDR2 SYGVKD. Trimming stripped 3 bases from V and 2 bases from J, with 7 bases between. The CDR3 extends over 13 amino acids. CDR3 sequence: CAISERGNTEAFF. In DNA, the CDR3 is TGTGCCATCAGTGAAAGGGGTAACACTGAAGCTTTCTTT.

This clone is medium-sized in the sample. The chain joins TRBV18 to TRBJ2-3; possibly TRBD2 for D (6 bases). This CDR3 has 17 amino acids. In germline, CDR1 is KGHSH, CDR2 LQKENI. V gave up 5 bases and J gave up 1 base, with 19 bases separating them. The CDR3 loop is CASSSPSGGRRTDTQYF. The CDR3 bases are TGTGCCAGCTCATCCCCCTCAGGAGGGCGCCGCACAGATACGCAGTATTTT.

Here the CDR3 reads CASSEGDNNEQFF. The CDR3 DNA reads as TGCGCCAGCAGTGAAGGGGATAACAATGAGCAGTTCTTC. The chain couples TRBV5-1 to TRBJ2-1, with TRBD1 as a possible D gene (5 bases). This CDR3 is 13 amino acids long. V lost 5 bases, J lost 5 bases, and 11 bases lay in between. From germline, CDR1 is SGHRS and CDR2 YFSETQ.

The chain uses TRBV6-1 and TRBJ2-5; 14 positions agree with TRBD2. In germline, CDR1 is MNHNS, CDR2 SASEGT. V dropped 4 bases and J dropped 5; count of bases not matched to a gene: 12. This CDR3 contains 18 residues. CDR3 loop: CASSAQGTSGRGRETQYF. CDR3 nucleotides: TGTGCCAGCAGTGCCCAAGGGACTAGCGGGAGAGGTCGGGAGACCCAGTACTTC.

The chain links TRBV6-6 to TRBJ2-3; 13 nucleotides line up with TRBD2. Germline V lookup: CDR1 MNHNY, CDR2 SVGAGI (reference sequence). This CDR3 has 14 amino acids. The V segment lost 7 bases and the J segment 4 bases; nucleotides outside the gene matches: 2. CDR3 loop: CASITSGGADTQYF. CDR3 nucleotides: TGTGCCAGCATTACTAGCGGGGGGGCAGATACGCAGTATTTT.

The genes are TRBV10-1 and TRBJ2-3; TRBD1 matches 7 bases. CDR3 length equals 14 residues. J lost 2 bases, V lost 3 bases, and 2 bases had no gene match. Germline CDR1 WNHNN, CDR2 SYGVQD (reference sequence). The CDR3 loop reads CASSDGTATDTQYF. The CDR3 nucleotides read TGCGCCAGCAGTGACGGGACAGCCACAGATACGCAGTATTTT.

The rearrangement joins TRBV5-1 to TRBJ2-3; D is uncertain. Germline assignment: CDR1 SGHRS and CDR2 YFSETQ. With 2 bases removed from V and 0 bases from J, the gap between germline ends came to 10 bases. The CDR3 is 15 amino acids. CDR3 nucleotide sequence: TGCGCCAGCAGCTTTTTGGACGGGAGCACAGATACGCAGTATTTT. This encodes CASSFLDGSTDTQYF.

This clone has a handful of counts. This chain links TRBV5-1 with TRBJ2-7, with D possibly TRBD2 on 7 matching bases. The CDR3 is 16 amino acids. The germline CDR1 and CDR2 sequences are SGHRS and YFSETQ. V lost 4 bases and J lost 0, with 17 bases in between. Here the CDR3 DNA reads TGCGCCAGCAGCGTGGGACCTGGGGGGGCCTCCTACGAGCAGTACTTC. Its protein is CASSVGPGGASYEQYF.

The chain carries TRBV7-8 and TRBJ2-3, with D unclear. V lost 1 base, J lost 2 bases, and 10 bases lay in between. CDR1 SGHVS and CDR2 FQNEAQ come from the germline V gene. This CDR3 contains 15 residues. CDR3 bases: TGTGCCAGCAGCTTAGGCGAACTGATCACAGATACGCAGTATTTT. Translated, it gives CASSLGELITDTQYF.

This clone was seen once. This chain joins TRBV6-5 and TRBJ1-4; D might be TRBD1 (5 bases). Trimming removed 7 bases at V and 8 bases at J, with 17 bases between. The length of the CDR3 is 14 residues. Germline-derived CDR1 and CDR2 are MNHEY and SVGAGI. CDR3 amino acids: CASKISRAYEKLFF. CDR3 nucleotides: TGTGCCAGCAAAATTAGCAGGGCCTACGAAAAACTGTTTTTT.

The V gene is TRBV29-1, the J gene TRBJ1-2; possible D gene TRBD1, 5 bases. The V gene's germline CDR1 is SQVTM and CDR2 ANQGSEA. Between the trimmed V and J ends, which lost 3 bases and 4 bases, there was a span of 9 bases. CDR3 size: 12 residues. The CDR3: CSVDPGTYGYTF. CDR3 sequence (DNA): TGCAGCGTTGACCCCGGGACCTATGGCTACACCTTC.

The V gene is TRBV9, the J gene TRBJ2-2; 9 nucleotides align to TRBD2. This CDR3 comprises 18 residues. V trimming: 3 bases; J trimming: 5 bases; junction bases outside the gene matches: 14. Germline V gives CDR1 SGDLS, CDR2 YYNGEE. The CDR3 here is CASSAITPAGGWTGELFF. The DNA of the CDR3 is TGTGCCAGCAGCGCCATCACCCCAGCGGGAGGTTGGACCGGGGAGCTGTTTTTT.

The V and J genes are TRBV5-1 and TRBJ1-2, with 7 bases identical to TRBD1. Unmatched junction bases numbered 17, after V lost 4 bases and J lost 11 bases. CDR3 length equals 15 residues. Germline lookup yields CDR1 SGHRS and CDR2 YFSETQ. The CDR3 loop reads CASSPTTGDASGYTF. Here the CDR3 DNA reads TGCGCCAGCAGCCCAACAACAGGGGATGCCTCCGGTTACACCTTC.

The chain joins TRBV6-1 to TRBJ2-2; 7 bases line up with TRBD1. Germline V CDR1 and CDR2: MNHNS, SASEGT. V trimming: 4 bases; J trimming: 7 bases; junction bases outside the gene matches: 18. This CDR3 has 18 residues. CDR3 nucleotide sequence: TGTGCCAGCAGTGGACGACAGGGAAGCTGGCCTAAAGTCGGGGAGCTGTTTTTT. Translating gives CASSGRQGSWPKVGELFF.

The chain joins TRBV5-5 to TRBJ1-5, with D hard to call. The CDR3 is 15 amino acids. V was shortened by 0 bases and J by 7 bases, with 14 bases between the two germline ends. The germline gives CDR1 SGHKS, CDR2 YYEKEE (reference sequence). The CDR3 region is CASSLELAPYQPQHF. The CDR3 DNA follows: TGTGCCAGCAGCTTGGAATTGGCACCGTACCAGCCCCAGCATTTT.